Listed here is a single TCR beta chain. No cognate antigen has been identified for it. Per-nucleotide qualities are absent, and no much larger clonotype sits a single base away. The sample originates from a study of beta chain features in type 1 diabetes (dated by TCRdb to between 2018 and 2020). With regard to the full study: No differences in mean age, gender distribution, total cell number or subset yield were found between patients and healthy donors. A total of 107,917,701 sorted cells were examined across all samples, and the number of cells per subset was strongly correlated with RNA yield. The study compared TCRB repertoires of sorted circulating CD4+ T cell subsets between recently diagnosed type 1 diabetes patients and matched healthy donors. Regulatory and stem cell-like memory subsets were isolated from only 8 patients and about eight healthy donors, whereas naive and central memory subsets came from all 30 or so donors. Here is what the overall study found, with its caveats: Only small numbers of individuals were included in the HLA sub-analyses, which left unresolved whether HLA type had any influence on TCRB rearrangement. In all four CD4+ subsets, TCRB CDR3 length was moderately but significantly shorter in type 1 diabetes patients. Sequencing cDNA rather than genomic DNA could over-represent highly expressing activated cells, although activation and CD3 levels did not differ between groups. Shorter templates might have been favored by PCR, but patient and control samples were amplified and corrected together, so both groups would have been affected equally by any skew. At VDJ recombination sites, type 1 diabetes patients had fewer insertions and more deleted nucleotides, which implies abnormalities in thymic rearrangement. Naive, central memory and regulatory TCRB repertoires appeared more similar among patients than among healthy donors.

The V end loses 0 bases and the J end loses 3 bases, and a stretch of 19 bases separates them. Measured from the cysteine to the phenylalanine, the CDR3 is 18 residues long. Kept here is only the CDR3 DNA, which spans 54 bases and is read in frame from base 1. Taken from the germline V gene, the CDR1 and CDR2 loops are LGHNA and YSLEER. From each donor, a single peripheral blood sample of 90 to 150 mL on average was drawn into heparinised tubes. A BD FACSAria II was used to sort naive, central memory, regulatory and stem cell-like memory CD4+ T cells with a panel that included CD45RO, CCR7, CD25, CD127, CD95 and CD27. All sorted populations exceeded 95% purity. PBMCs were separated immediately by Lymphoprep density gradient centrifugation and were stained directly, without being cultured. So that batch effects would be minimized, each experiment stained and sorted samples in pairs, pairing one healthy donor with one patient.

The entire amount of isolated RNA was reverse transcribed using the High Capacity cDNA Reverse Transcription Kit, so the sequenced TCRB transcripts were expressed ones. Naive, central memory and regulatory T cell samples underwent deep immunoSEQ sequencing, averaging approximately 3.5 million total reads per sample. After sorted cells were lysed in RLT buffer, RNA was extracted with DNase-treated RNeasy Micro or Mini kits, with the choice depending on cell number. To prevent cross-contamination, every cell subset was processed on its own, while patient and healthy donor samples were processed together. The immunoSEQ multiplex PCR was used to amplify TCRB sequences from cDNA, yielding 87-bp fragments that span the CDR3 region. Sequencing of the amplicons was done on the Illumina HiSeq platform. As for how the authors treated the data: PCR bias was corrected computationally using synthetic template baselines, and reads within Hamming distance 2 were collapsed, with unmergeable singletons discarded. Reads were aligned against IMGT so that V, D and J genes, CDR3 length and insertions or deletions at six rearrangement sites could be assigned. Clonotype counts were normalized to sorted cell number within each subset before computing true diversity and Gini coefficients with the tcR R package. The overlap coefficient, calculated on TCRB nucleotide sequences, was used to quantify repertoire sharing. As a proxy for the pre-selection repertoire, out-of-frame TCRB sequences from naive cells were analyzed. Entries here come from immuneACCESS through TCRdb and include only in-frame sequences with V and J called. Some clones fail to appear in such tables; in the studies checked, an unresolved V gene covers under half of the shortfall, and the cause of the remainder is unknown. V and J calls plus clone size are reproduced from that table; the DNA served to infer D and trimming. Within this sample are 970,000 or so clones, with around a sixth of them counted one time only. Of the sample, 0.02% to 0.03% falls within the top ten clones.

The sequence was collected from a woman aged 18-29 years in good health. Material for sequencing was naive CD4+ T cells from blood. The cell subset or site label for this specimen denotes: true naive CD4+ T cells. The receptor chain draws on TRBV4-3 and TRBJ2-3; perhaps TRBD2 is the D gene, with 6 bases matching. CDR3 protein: CASSQDLGVSGETDTQYF. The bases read TGCGCCAGCAGCCAAGATCTCGGTGTTAGCGGAGAGACAGATACGCAGTATTTT.